This T cell receptor beta chain is drawn from a study of blood T cells in healthy people across ages. It was with a sample-barcoded 5' primer and a J-beta primer mix that a second PCR of about 6 to 12 cycles was run. A tag from a template-switch adaptor with 12 random nucleotides marked each cDNA molecule. Each CDR3 protein is one row after TCRdb ran MiXCR on the 5' RACE reads. The table lists about 900,000 distinct CDR3 sequences, roughly 60% of them singletons. Overall study results and limits: Lack of knowledge of donor CMV status possibly confounded expanded clonotype changes.

The CDR3 has 15 amino acids. CDR1 and CDR2 (germline): DFQATT, SNEGSKA (reference sequence). With regard to this clonotype: The antigen is not known.

The clonotype comes from a young man in good health. Material for sequencing was blood. This chain connects TRBV20-1 to TRBJ2-5; TRBD2 matches at 10 bases. The J call is in doubt because the DNA end fits TRBJ2-7 better. The chain's CDR3 is CSARDLAGEPYEQYF. In nucleotides, the CDR3 is TGCAGTGCTAGAGATCTAGCGGGAGAACCCTACGAGCAGTACTTC.